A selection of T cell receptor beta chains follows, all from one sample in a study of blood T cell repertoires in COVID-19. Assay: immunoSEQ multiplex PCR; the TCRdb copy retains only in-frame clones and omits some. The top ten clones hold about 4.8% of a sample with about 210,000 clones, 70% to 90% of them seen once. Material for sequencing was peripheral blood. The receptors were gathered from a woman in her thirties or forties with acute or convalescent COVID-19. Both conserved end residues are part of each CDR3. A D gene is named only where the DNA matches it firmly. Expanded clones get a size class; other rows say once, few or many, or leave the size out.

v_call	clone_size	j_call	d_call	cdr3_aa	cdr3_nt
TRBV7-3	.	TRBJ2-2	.	CASSLSGGEAGELFF	TGTGCCAGCAGCTTATCGGGGGGCGAGGCCGGGGAGCTGTTTTTT
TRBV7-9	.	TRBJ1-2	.	CASSLTTGFYGYTF	TGTGCCAGCAGCTTAACCACAGGGTTCTATGGCTACACCTTC
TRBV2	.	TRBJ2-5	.	CASSEMFPRGRGTQETQYF	TGTGCCAGCAGTGAAATGTTCCCCCGGGGGCGGGGGACCCAAGAGACCCAGTACTTC
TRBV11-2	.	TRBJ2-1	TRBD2	CASRGGGVSYNEQFF	TGTGCCAGCAGAGGCGGGGGGGTCTCCTACAATGAGCAGTTCTTC
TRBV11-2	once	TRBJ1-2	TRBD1	CASSPQQGVVVEYGYTF	TGTGCCAGCAGCCCTCAACAGGGGGTAGTAGTTGAATATGGCTACACCTTC
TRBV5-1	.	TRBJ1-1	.	CASSLGQVDFF	TGCGCCAGCAGCTTGGGACAGGTGGATTTCTTT
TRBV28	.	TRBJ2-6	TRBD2	CASSWGGIQRANVLTF	TGTGCCAGCAGTTGGGGGGGTATTCAGCGGGCCAACGTCCTGACTTTC
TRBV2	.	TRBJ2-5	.	CASSDRGLIGETQYF	TGTGCCAGCAGTGATCGGGGGTTGATAGGGGAGACCCAGTACTTC
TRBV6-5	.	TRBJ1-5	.	CASTSGWQPQHF	TGTGCCAGCACCTCAGGGTGGCAGCCCCAGCATTTT
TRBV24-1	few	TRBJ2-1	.	CATSDPKPVNRTTYNEQFF	TGTGCCACCAGTGATCCAAAGCCAGTTAACAGGACTACGTACAATGAGCAGTTCTTC
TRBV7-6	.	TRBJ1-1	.	CASSFQTEMNTEAFF	TGTGCCAGCAGCTTTCAGACAGAAATGAACACTGAAGCTTTCTTT
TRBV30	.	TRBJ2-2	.	CAWSWSGRTGELFF	TGTGCCTGGAGTTGGAGCGGGCGCACCGGGGAGCTGTTTTTT
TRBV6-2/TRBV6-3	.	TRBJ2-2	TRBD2	CASSQAGVLPGELFF	TGTGCCAGCAGCCAAGCGGGGGTCCTTCCCGGGGAGCTGTTTTTT
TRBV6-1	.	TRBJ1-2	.	CASSEWEDLALRNEPFYGYTF	TGTGCCAGCAGTGAATGGGAGGACCTTGCGCTGCGCAACGAACCTTTCTATGGCTACACCTTC
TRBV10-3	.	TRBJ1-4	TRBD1	CAISPGQGSGDDEKLFF	TGTGCCATCAGTCCGGGACAGGGATCGGGTGATGATGAAAAACTGTTTTTT
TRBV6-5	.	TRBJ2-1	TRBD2	CASSYSRGGSYNEQFF	TGTGCCAGCAGTTACTCGCGCGGGGGTTCCTACAATGAGCAGTTCTTC
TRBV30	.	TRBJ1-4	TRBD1	CAWTPGQGNEKLFF	TGTGCCTGGACCCCGGGACAGGGGAATGAAAAACTGTTTTTT
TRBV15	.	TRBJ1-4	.	CATATTGTNEKLFF	TGTGCCACCGCGACCACGGGAACTAATGAAAAACTGTTTTTT
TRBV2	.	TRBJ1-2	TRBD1	CASSTTGGAGGYTF	TGTGCCAGCAGCACTACAGGGGGCGCAGGTGGCTACACCTTC
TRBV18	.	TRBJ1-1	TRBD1	CASSPRTGGDVLTEAFF	TGTGCCAGCTCACCCCGGACAGGGGGCGACGTTCTGACTGAAGCTTTCTTT
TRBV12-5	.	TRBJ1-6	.	CASGLVLTPGLSLHF	TGTGCTAGTGGTTTGGTACTGACCCCGGGATTGTCCCTCCACTTT
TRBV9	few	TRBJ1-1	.	CASSPGGGRSTEAFF	TGTGCCAGCAGCCCGGGGGGGGGCAGGAGCACTGAAGCTTTCTTT
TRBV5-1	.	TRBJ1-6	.	CASSTMDSSYNSPLHF	TGCGCCAGCAGCACCATGGACAGCTCCTATAATTCACCCCTCCACTTT
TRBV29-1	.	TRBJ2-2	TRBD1	CSAGTGATGELFF	TGCAGCGCCGGGACAGGGGCCACCGGGGAGCTGTTTTTT
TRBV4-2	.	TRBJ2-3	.	CASSQEQTGTDTQYF	TGTGCCAGCAGCCAAGAACAGACGGGCACAGATACGCAGTATTTT
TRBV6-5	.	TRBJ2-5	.	CASTERTSGQETQYF	TGTGCCAGCACCGAAAGGACAAGCGGGCAAGAGACCCAGTACTTC
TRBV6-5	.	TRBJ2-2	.	CASSYGTHAGELFF	TGTGCCAGCAGTTACGGGACACACGCCGGGGAGCTGTTTTTT
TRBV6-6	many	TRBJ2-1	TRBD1	CASSHLTGTGGRDEQFF	TGTGCCAGCAGTCATTTAACCGGGACAGGGGGCCGCGATGAGCAGTTCTTC
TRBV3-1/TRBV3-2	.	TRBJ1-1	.	CASNFGLSATEAFF	TGTGCCAGCAACTTCGGACTCTCTGCCACTGAAGCTTTCTTT
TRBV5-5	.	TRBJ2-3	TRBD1	CASSYKTGFTDTQYF	TGTGCCAGCAGCTACAAGACAGGGTTTACAGATACGCAGTATTTT
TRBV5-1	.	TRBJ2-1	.	CATGQTGAYNEQFF	TGCGCCACCGGGCAGACAGGAGCTTACAATGAGCAGTTCTTC
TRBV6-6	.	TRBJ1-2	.	CASSRAGPNYGYTF	TGTGCCAGCAGTCGGGCAGGGCCCAACTATGGCTACACCTTC
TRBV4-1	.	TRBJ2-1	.	CASSQGLQGPWGDEQFF	TGCGCCAGCAGCCAGGGACTACAGGGCCCTTGGGGGGATGAGCAGTTCTTC
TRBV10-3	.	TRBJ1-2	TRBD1	CAISESGTGVGGYTF	TGTGCCATCAGTGAGTCGGGGACAGGGGTCGGCGGCTACACCTTC
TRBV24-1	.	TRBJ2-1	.	CATSDLNQGTTQFF	TGTGCCACCAGTGATTTAAACCAGGGGACAACACAGTTCTTC
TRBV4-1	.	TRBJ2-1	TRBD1	CASSQVQTGMNEQFF	TGCGCCAGCAGCCAAGTCCAGACAGGGATGAATGAGCAGTTCTTC
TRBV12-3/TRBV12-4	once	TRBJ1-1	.	CASSRGSVTEAFF	TGTGCCAGCAGCCGAGGCAGCGTCACTGAAGCTTTCTTT
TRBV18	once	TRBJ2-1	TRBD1	CASSLTGQGGYNEQFF	TGTGCCAGCTCCCTCACCGGACAGGGGGGCTACAATGAGCAGTTCTTC
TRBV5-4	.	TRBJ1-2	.	CASSLTGGDGYTF	TGTGCCAGCAGCTTGACGGGAGGGGATGGCTACACCTTC
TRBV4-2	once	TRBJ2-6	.	CASQNTVTGANVLTF	TGTGCCAGCCAAAACACCGTCACCGGGGCCAACGTCCTGACTTTC
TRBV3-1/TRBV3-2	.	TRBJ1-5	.	CASSQGHGASNQPQHF	TGTGCCAGCAGCCAAGGACATGGGGCCAGCAATCAGCCCCAGCATTTT
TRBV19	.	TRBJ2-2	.	CASSAQGATGELFF	TGTGCCAGTAGTGCCCAGGGTGCCACCGGGGAGCTGTTTTTT
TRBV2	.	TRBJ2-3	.	CASRLATDTQYF	TGTGCCAGCAGGCTGGCCACAGATACGCAGTATTTT
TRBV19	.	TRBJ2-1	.	CASSPGAPNEQFF	TGTGCCAGTAGTCCCGGTGCTCCAAATGAGCAGTTCTTC
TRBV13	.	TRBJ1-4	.	CASSLRGPANEKLFF	TGTGCCAGCAGCTTAAGGGGCCCAGCTAATGAAAAACTGTTTTTT
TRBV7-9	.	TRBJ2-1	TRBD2	CASSLPSSGGAIFDNEQFF	TGTGCCAGCAGCTTACCGTCTAGCGGGGGGGCGATCTTCGACAATGAGCAGTTCTTC
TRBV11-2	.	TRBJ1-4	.	CASSLRGLRKLVGEKLFF	TGTGCCAGCAGCTTAAGGGGACTCCGAAAACTGGTGGGGGAAAAACTGTTTTTT
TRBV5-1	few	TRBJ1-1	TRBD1	CASSSGQGLNTEAFF	TGCGCCAGCAGCTCGGGACAGGGGCTGAACACTGAAGCTTTCTTT
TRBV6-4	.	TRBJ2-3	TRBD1	CASSDSTDRGADTQYF	TGTGCCAGCAGTGACTCGACGGACAGGGGAGCAGATACGCAGTATTTT
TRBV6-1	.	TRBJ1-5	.	CASSDGEGGNQPQHF	TGTGCCAGCAGTGATGGGGAGGGGGGCAATCAGCCCCAGCATTTT
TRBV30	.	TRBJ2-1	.	CAWTLGGAYNEQFF	TGTGCCTGGACCCTAGGGGGGGCGTACAATGAGCAGTTCTTC
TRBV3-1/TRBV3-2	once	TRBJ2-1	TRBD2	CASSQGGLAGAFNEQFF	TGTGCCAGCAGCCAAGGGGGACTAGCGGGGGCTTTCAATGAGCAGTTCTTC
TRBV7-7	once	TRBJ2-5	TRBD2	CASSPPSGTSQETQYF	TGTGCCAGCAGCCCCCCATCCGGGACTAGCCAAGAGACCCAGTACTTC
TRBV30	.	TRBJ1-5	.	CAWSRGARDQPQHF	TGTGCCTGGAGTCGGGGGGCGCGTGATCAGCCCCAGCATTTT
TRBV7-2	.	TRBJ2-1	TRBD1	CASSFTTGDYNEQFF	TGTGCCAGCAGCTTCACGACAGGGGACTACAATGAGCAGTTCTTC
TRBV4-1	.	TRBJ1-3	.	CASSQEGLGAGNTIYF	TGCGCCAGCAGCCAAGAAGGGTTAGGGGCTGGAAACACCATATATTTT
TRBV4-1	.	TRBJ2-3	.	CASSQRRTDTQYF	TGCGCCAGCAGCCAGCGGCGCACAGATACGCAGTATTTT